This TCR beta chain was observed in a study of blood T cells in healthy people across ages. Looking at the study overall: Per two T cells, template switching captured roughly one barcoded beta molecule. The study, taken as a whole, reports: As naive T cell percentage varied, TCR beta diversity correlated strongly with it. Expanded clonotype shifts may have been confounded, as the donors had an unknown CMV status.

There are 17 residues in the CDR3. CDR1 SEHNR and CDR2 FQNEAQ come from the germline V gene (reference sequence). Then a second PCR, running roughly 7 to 12 cycles, was carried out with a sample-barcoded 5' primer and a J-beta primer mix. TCRdb ran MiXCR on the 5' RACE reads and lists one entry per CDR3 protein. This table has 540,000 or so distinct CDR3 sequences, approximately 27% appearing once. As to this clonotype: Its target is not known. A much larger clone sits a single nucleotide away, making a read error possible.

Isolation per sample recovered at least 7 million PBMCs. The TCR was taken from a woman aged 70 to 79 in good health. The J gene is TRBJ2-1, the V gene TRBV7-9, with 8 nucleotides matching TRBD2. Sequenced: blood. CDR3 nucleotides: TGTGCCAGCAGCTTAGCGGCTGGGGGACTAGTCCAAGAGACCCAGTGCTTC. Amino acid sequence: CASSLAAGGLVQETQCF.